This T cell receptor (beta chain) originates from a study of blood T cells in healthy people across ages. In regard to this clonotype: The antigen remains unidentified.

A second PCR of 7 to 11 cycles used a sample-barcoded 5' primer and a J-beta primer mix. TCRdb passed the 5' RACE reads through MiXCR, listing each CDR3 protein once. The sample contains more than 900,000 distinct CDR3 sequences, under 30% of which appear only once. Findings and caveats of the study: Per-million-T-cell TCR beta diversity fell roughly linearly with age.

The CDR3 extends over 11 amino acids. The germline gives CDR1 MDHEN, CDR2 SYDVKM. Trimming shortened V by 6 bases and J by 10 bases, and 9 bases separated the two germline ends. No fewer than 7 million PBMCs went into each sample. The sample also formed part of further work on T cells of mothers and their children. This second report adds: The study recruited a few healthy Caucasian mothers and their six children as donors.

V is TRBV28 and J is TRBJ1-4; D possibly corresponds to TRBD1 (6 bases). Sequencing input: blood. This sequence was found in a girl aged 2-10 years in good health. The CDR3 bases are TGTGCCAGCAGCCTCAGGGGAAAACTGTTTTTT. Amino acids: CASSLRGKLFF.